The 5 T cell receptor beta chains below come from one sample, sequenced in a study of T cell repertoires in cytomegalovirus infection. Each CDR3 protein gets one entry after TCRdb re-called the reads with MiXCR. Of 150,000 to 200,000 distinct CDR3 sequences listed, roughly a fifth are singletons. Sample: PBMCs. The receptor set was obtained from a human donor in good health (CMV status not recorded). Some clones in this sample may be carry-over from other donors' samples.

V is TRBV6-2 or TRBV6-3 and J is TRBJ1-1; 10 bases are shared with TRBD1. The CDR3 runs 15 residues. Trimming at V came to 7 bases and at J to 5 bases, leaving 10 bases not matched to a gene. Germline CDR1 MNHEY, CDR2 SVGEGT. In nucleotides, the CDR3 is TGTGCCAGCAAATTTCGACAGGGGGCTAGGACTGAAGCTTTCTTT. As protein: CASKFRQGARTEAFF.

Worth noting for this clonotype: Compared with germline, one end of the junction differs, possibly owing to a read error. The chain employs TRBV4-1 and TRBJ1-5, with a tentative D call TRBD1 (6 bases). This CDR3 comprises 15 residues. In germline, CDR1 is MGHRA, CDR2 YSYEKL. The CDR3 DNA follows: TGTGCCAGCAGCCAAGTGGGGGCACGGGATCAGCCCCAGCATTTT. Its translation: CASSQVGARDQPQHF.

In this sample, this clonotype turned up a few times. The rearrangement uses TRBV6-2 or TRBV6-3 and TRBJ2-1; TRBD2 matches 9 bases. The ends lost 6 bases at V and 5 bases at J; junction bases unmatched: 5. The CDR3 runs to 14 residues. CDR1 is MNHEY, CDR2 SVGEGT, per germline. This CDR3 is CASRASGTHNEQFF. The CDR3 coding sequence is TGTGCCAGCAGGGCTAGCGGGACACACAATGAGCAGTTCTTC.

The chain links TRBV20-1 to TRBJ2-7; 9 bases line up with TRBD2. Germline V gene lookup returns CDR1 DFQATT and CDR2 SNEGSKA (reference sequence). This CDR3 has 13 amino acids. V lost 7 bases and J lost 2; bases outside the gene matches: 6. DNA for the CDR3: TGCAGTGTTCCGACTAGCGGAGCCTACGAGCAGTACTTC. It codes for CSVPTSGAYEQYF.

The rearrangement links TRBV29-1 to TRBJ2-7; possibly TRBD1 for D (5 bases). The V gene's germline CDR1 is SQVTM and CDR2 ANQGSEA. CDR3 length: 11 amino acids. Trimming cost V 8 bases and J 3 bases, with 11 bases left between them. CDR3 region: CSFKRGYEQYF. For the CDR3, the DNA is TGCAGCTTTAAAAGGGGCTACGAGCAGTACTTC.